One sample yielded the 3 T cell receptor delta chains listed below, sequenced in a study of delta chain sequences of gamma delta T cells. TCRdb re-called the 5' RACE reads through CATT. Of 2,000 to 3,000 delta-chain clones listed, about 26% are singletons. What was sequenced was either unsorted cells or a sorted T cell fraction (not recorded which). These receptors came from a human donor in good health.

This clone is termed medium-sized. The V gene is TRDV2, the J gene TRDJ3, with 11 bases matching TRDD3. V lost 0 bases and J lost 3; bases outside the gene matches: 18. CDR3 length equals 23 residues. Germline V gene data show CDR1 as GEAIGNYY and CDR2 as EKD. The CDR3 DNA reads TGTGCCTGTGACACCCCAGGGATACTGGGGGATAGTAGTTATGGCTGGGACACCCGACAGATGTTTTTC. This codes for CACDTPGILGDSSYGWDTRQMFF.

Of note for this clone: This likely came from a read error, as a far larger clone is one base away. The chain carries TRDV2 and TRDJ1; 7 bases agree with TRDD3. The junction had 26 bases not matched to a gene; V was cut back by 3 bases and J by 8 bases. The CDR3 has 19 residues. Per the germline V gene, CDR1 is GEAIGNYY and CDR2 is EKD. The CDR3: CACDPMGAQGDAIPHKLIF. For the CDR3, the DNA is TGTGCCTGTGACCCTATGGGCGCTCAGGGGGATGCTATACCCCACAAACTCATCTTT.

This clone qualifies as medium-sized. At the DNA level, this CDR3 is encoded by other sequences in the same sample as well. This chain connects TRDV2 to TRDJ1; D gene unclear. With 4 bases removed from V and 2 bases from J, the gap between germline ends came to 10 bases. Germline V gene sequence: CDR1 GEAIGNYY, CDR2 EKD. The CDR3 contains 13 residues. Written as DNA, the CDR3 is TGTGCCTGTGATCCGCTGAGAACCGATAAACTCATCTTT. It is translated as CACDPLRTDKLIF.